Listed here are 29 T cell receptor beta chains from one sample, sequenced in a study of graft-versus-host responses after intestinal transplantation. Data came from immunoSEQ multiplex PCR; TCRdb stores just in-frame clones and leaves some out. The sample includes some 77,000 clones, roughly 90% of them seen just once. Sequenced here: PBMCs, sampled 98 days after intestinal transplantation. The source is a human patient who received an intestinal transplant, so some T cells may come from the graft donor.

This rearrangement joins TRBV4-1 to TRBJ2-4; the match to TRBD2 covers 7 bases. The CDR3 extends over 18 amino acids. Per the germline V gene, CDR1 is MGHRA and CDR2 is YSYEKL. With 1 base clipped from V and 3 bases from J, the junction kept 12 bases outside the gene matches. The CDR3 protein is CASSQGRVSGEGKNIQYF. The CDR3 DNA reads as TGCGCCAGCAGCCAAGGAAGGGTCAGCGGGGAAGGCAAAAACATTCAGTACTTC.

The gene calls are TRBV23-1 and TRBJ2-2; tentatively, D is TRBD2 (6 bases). TRBV23-1 is an open reading frame whose function is uncertain. Trimming removed 5 bases at V and 1 base at J, with 14 bases between. The length of the CDR3 is 16 residues. CDR3 residues: CASSKTSPKNTGELFF. DNA of the CDR3: TGCGCCAGCAGTAAGACTAGTCCCAAGAACACCGGGGAGCTGTTTTTT.

This sequence joins TRBV27 and TRBJ2-5, with D unclear. Germline values: CDR1 MNHEY, CDR2 SMNVEV (reference sequence). The CDR3 loop spans 12 amino acids. Trimming took 3 bases from V and 8 from J, leaving 10 bases between them. The CDR3 DNA is TGTGCCAGCAGTTTGTACGTACCCACCCAGTACTTC. Translation: CASSLYVPTQYF.

For this clone: Other DNA sequences in this specimen translate into the identical CDR3. The V gene is TRBV6-5, the J gene TRBJ2-7; D call uncertain. This CDR3 has 13 amino acids. Trimming pared 0 bases from V and 2 bases from J, leaving 5 bases between. Germline V gene lookup returns CDR1 MNHEY and CDR2 SVGAGI. The CDR3 is CASSYSGTYEQYF. CDR3 nucleotide sequence: TGTGCCAGCAGTTACTCCGGAACCTACGAGCAGTACTTC.

V gene TRBV9 combines with J gene TRBJ1-1, with TRBD1 matching over 11 bases. This CDR3 contains 14 residues. Losses at the gene ends were 4 bases for V and 3 bases for J; bases not matched to a gene: 2. Germline values: CDR1 SGDLS, CDR2 YYNGEE. The CDR3 sequence is CASSLGQGDTEAFF. The DNA for the CDR3 is TGTGCCAGCAGCTTGGGACAGGGGGACACTGAAGCTTTCTTT.

The chain couples TRBV2 to TRBJ2-5; weak D call: TRBD2 (6 bases). V was pared by 7 bases and J by 2 bases, with 11 bases between. Germline V gives CDR1 SNHLY, CDR2 FYNNEI. This CDR3 region has 13 residues. CDR3: CASKGTSQETQYF. CDR3 in DNA: TGTGCCAGCAAAGGGACTTCTCAAGAGACCCAGTACTTC.

The chain employs TRBV2 and TRBJ1-2; D is ambiguous. V was clipped by 8 bases and J by 5 bases, with 18 bases between them. Germline-derived CDR1 and CDR2 are SNHLY and FYNNEI. The length of the CDR3 is 14 residues. CDR3 nucleotides: TGTGCCAGCTGGACCTTCCCAGGAAAATATGGCTACACCTTC. Translated: CASWTFPGKYGYTF.

This chain joins TRBV9 and TRBJ1-6; D is unclear. The CDR3 is 14 residues long. Germline CDR1 is SGDLS and CDR2 is YYNGEE. V lost 10 bases to trimming and J lost 3 bases, with 14 bases between them. CDR3 in DNA: TGTGCCCCTGCGAAGGAGTGCTATAATTCACCCCTCCACTTT. The encoded protein is CAPAKECYNSPLHF.

V usage is TRBV5-4 and J usage is TRBJ1-1; D unresolved. Trimming removed 1 base from V and 3 bases from J, with 4 bases in between. The CDR3 is 12 residues long. Looked up from germline, CDR1 is SGHNT and CDR2 is YYREEE (reference sequence). Here the CDR3 reads CASSLLDTEAFF. In DNA, the CDR3 is TGTGCCAGCAGCTTGTTGGACACTGAAGCTTTCTTT.

In its sample, this clone was seen once. The chain recombines TRBV9 with TRBJ1-4; weak D call: TRBD1 (6 bases). The germline CDR1 and CDR2 sequences are SGDLS and YYNGEE. V was trimmed by 4 bases and J by 4 bases, leaving 17 bases between them. The CDR3 length is 16 residues. The chain's CDR3 is CASSPEGGTFNEKLFF. The CDR3 DNA sequence: TGTGCCAGCAGCCCAGAGGGGGGAACCTTTAATGAAAAACTGTTTTTT.

The rearrangement uses TRBV27 and TRBJ2-5; TRBD2 might be the D (5 bases). The CDR3 contains 15 residues. Germline CDR1 and CDR2: MNHEY and SMNVEV (reference sequence). Trimming took 4 bases from V and 1 from J, leaving 13 bases between them. CDR3: CASSSEPGGQETQYF. The CDR3, as DNA: TGTGCCAGCAGTTCCGAGCCCGGAGGCCAAGAGACCCAGTACTTC.

The rearrangement joins TRBV13 to TRBJ2-5, with 7 bases that match TRBD2. The ends lost 5 bases at V and 5 bases at J; junction bases unmatched: 11. The CDR3 length is 15 residues. CDR1 is PRHDT, CDR2 FYEKMQ, per germline (reference sequence). As DNA, the CDR3 is TGTGCCAGCAGCCGACCTGACGTGGGGGGGGAGACCCAGTACTTC. Its protein product is CASSRPDVGGETQYF.

The CDR3 region is CASSLEDRGQEAFF. CDR3 coding DNA: TGCGCCAGCAGCTTGGAGGACAGGGGGCAGGAAGCTTTCTTT. This rearrangement joins TRBV5-1 to TRBJ1-1; 11 nucleotides match TRBD1. This CDR3 region has 14 residues. CDR1 is SGHRS, CDR2 YFSETQ, per germline. Germline trimming cut 0 bases from V and 8 bases from J; bases unmatched to any gene: 3.

V gene TRBV2 combines with J gene TRBJ1-1; no clear D. The V end lost 4 bases, the J end lost 2 bases, and 8 bases lay between the germline ends. This CDR3 is built from 13 residues. In germline, CDR1 is SNHLY, CDR2 FYNNEI. The CDR3 loop reads CASSAMQNTEAFF. CDR3 bases: TGTGCCAGCAGTGCGATGCAAAACACTGAAGCTTTCTTT.

The V call is TRBV28, the J call TRBJ2-7; D tentatively fits TRBD1 or TRBD2 (7 bases each). The germline V gene encodes CDR1 MDHEN and CDR2 SYDVKM. The CDR3 is 14 amino acids. Trimming removed 5 bases from V and 4 bases from J, with 15 bases in between. The CDR3 loop reads CASSPPGGGYEQYF. In DNA, the CDR3 is TGTGCCAGCAGTCCCCCAGGGGGGGGTTACGAGCAGTACTTC.

The rearrangement uses TRBV6-5 and TRBJ2-1, with 8 bases that match TRBD2. Germline V lookup: CDR1 MNHEY, CDR2 SVGAGI. This CDR3 region has 14 residues. V shed 4 bases, J shed 1 base, and the junction held 0 bases outside the gene matches. CDR3 sequence: CASSLAGSYNEQFF. The CDR3, as DNA: TGTGCCAGCAGTTTAGCGGGATCCTACAATGAGCAGTTCTTC.

This chain joins TRBV6-5 and TRBJ2-7; D might be TRBD2 (6 bases). Germline V gene lookup returns CDR1 MNHEY and CDR2 SVGAGI. This CDR3 is built from 15 residues. Trimming shortened V by 6 bases and J by 0 bases, and 15 bases separated the two germline ends. CDR3 in DNA: TGTGCCAGCAGCCGCGGGGACGTCAACTCCTACGAGCAGTACTTC. Translated: CASSRGDVNSYEQYF.

The V and J genes are TRBV6-1 and TRBJ2-1, with D possibly being TRBD2 (6 bases). Germline-derived CDR1 and CDR2 are MNHNS and SASEGT. This CDR3 is built from 15 residues. Trimming cost V 1 base and J 15 bases, with 22 bases left between them. The CDR3 DNA sequence: TGTGCCAGCAGTGAAGGGTGGCCCTACCCTCCCGGGGGGTTCTTC. Encoded protein: CASSEGWPYPPGGFF.

This chain links TRBV23-1 with TRBJ2-2, with TRBD2 identical over 15 bases. TRBV23-1 is sorted into the ORF group, with uncertain function. This CDR3 has 18 amino acids. The V segment lost 5 bases and the J segment 7 bases; nucleotides outside the gene matches: 11. CDR3 nucleotides: TGCGCCAGCAGTTCCCGGACTAGCGGGAGGGCCTTGAGCGGGGAGCTGTTTTTT. Amino acid sequence: CASSSRTSGRALSGELFF.

This chain links TRBV5-1 with TRBJ1-4, with 8 bases lining up with TRBD1. The CDR3 runs 16 residues. V trimming: 0 bases; J trimming: 7 bases; junction bases outside the gene matches: 8. Germline V CDR1 and CDR2: SGHRS, YFSETQ. The CDR3 DNA reads as TGCGCCAGCAGCTTGGAGTCGACAGGGGTGGGTGAAAAACTGTTTTTT. Its translation: CASSLESTGVGEKLFF.

J is TRBJ1-4 and V is TRBV6-1; D may be TRBD1 (5 bases). This CDR3 has 14 residues. The V end lost 5 bases, the J end lost 4 bases, and 11 bases lay between the germline ends. CDR1 is MNHNS, CDR2 SASEGT, per germline. CDR3 in DNA: TGTGCCAGCAGTTTGACAGCCTATAATGAAAAACTGTTTTTT. Translation gives CASSLTAYNEKLFF.

V is TRBV7-8 and J is TRBJ2-5, with TRBD2 matching 14 bases. Germline V gives CDR1 SGHVS, CDR2 FQNEAQ. V was clipped by 4 bases and J by 2 bases; unmatched bases: 6. The CDR3 contains 17 residues. The CDR3 nucleotides are TGTGCCAGCAGCTCCGGACTAGCGGGAGGAAAACAAGAGACCCAGTACTTC. Protein sequence: CASSSGLAGGKQETQYF.

About this clone: The same CDR3 can be traced to other DNA sequences in this sample. This chain joins TRBV19 and TRBJ2-2; 7 bases are shared with TRBD2. The CDR3 has 17 amino acids. Germline-derived CDR1 and CDR2 are LNHDA and SQIVND (reference sequence). V lost 3 bases and J lost 2; bases outside the gene matches: 9. Here the CDR3 reads CASSIFVGGGNTGELFF. CDR3 sequence (DNA): TGTGCCAGTAGTATTTTCGTGGGGGGGGGAAACACCGGGGAGCTGTTTTTT.

J is TRBJ1-6 and V is TRBV10-3; D is undetermined. In germline, CDR1 is ENHRY, CDR2 SYGVKD. Trimming cost V 4 bases and J 10 bases, with 11 bases left between them. The CDR3 contains 13 residues. The CDR3 DNA follows: TGTGCCATCAGTGGCACGGCGGGATCACCCCTCCACTTT. Protein product: CAISGTAGSPLHF.

The chain employs TRBV29-1 and TRBJ2-5; no firm D call. V was clipped by 6 bases and J by 2 bases, with 7 bases between them. Germline V gene lookup returns CDR1 SQVTM and CDR2 ANQGSEA. The CDR3 contains 11 residues. The CDR3 nucleotides are TGCAGCGTGGGTCAGCAAGAGACCCAGTACTTC. Protein: CSVGQQETQYF.

The chain links TRBV6-4 to TRBJ1-2, with D unresolved. Germline V CDR1 and CDR2: MRHNA, SNTAGT. The CDR3 runs to 12 residues. Trimming shortened V by 3 bases and J by 4 bases, and 6 bases separated the two germline ends. CDR3 protein: CASSEGVYGYTF. CDR3 DNA: TGTGCCAGCAGTGAAGGCGTCTATGGCTACACCTTC.

The rearrangement joins TRBV9 to TRBJ2-3; 9 nucleotides match TRBD2. Germline trimming cut 4 bases from V and 8 bases from J; bases unmatched to any gene: 14. The CDR3 runs 16 residues. CDR1 and CDR2 (germline): SGDLS, YYNGEE. CDR3 loop: CASSISTSGAPITQYF. The CDR3 nucleotides read TGTGCCAGCAGCATCTCGACTAGCGGCGCCCCAATTACGCAGTATTTT.

The chain couples TRBV6-4 to TRBJ2-3, with 8 bases lining up with TRBD2. J lost 3 bases, V lost 6 bases, and 2 bases had no gene match. The germline V gene has CDR1 MRHNA and CDR2 SNTAGT. This CDR3 spans 13 amino acids. CDR3 protein: CASSTSGTDTQYF. CDR3 coding DNA: TGTGCCAGCAGCACTAGCGGAACAGATACGCAGTATTTT.

This sequence joins TRBV7-9 and TRBJ2-5; 16 positions agree with TRBD2. The J call is doubtful: the DNA matches TRBJ2-7 better. In germline, CDR1 is SEHNR, CDR2 FQNEAQ (reference sequence). The CDR3 loop spans 16 amino acids. Here the CDR3 DNA reads TGTGCCAGCAGCCCGGGACTAGCGGGAGGGGAGTACGAGCAGTACTTC. Translating gives CASSPGLAGGEYEQYF.